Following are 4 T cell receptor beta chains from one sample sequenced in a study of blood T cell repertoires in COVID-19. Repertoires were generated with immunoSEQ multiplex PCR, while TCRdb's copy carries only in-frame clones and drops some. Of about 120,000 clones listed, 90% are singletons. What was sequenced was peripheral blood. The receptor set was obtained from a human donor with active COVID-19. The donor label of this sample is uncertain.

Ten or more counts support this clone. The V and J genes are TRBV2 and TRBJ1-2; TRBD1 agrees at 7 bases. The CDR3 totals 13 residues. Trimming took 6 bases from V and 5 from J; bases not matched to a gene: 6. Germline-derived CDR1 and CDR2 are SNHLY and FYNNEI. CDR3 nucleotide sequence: TGTGCCAGCAGGGGGGACAGCCCATATGGCTACACCTTC. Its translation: CASRGDSPYGYTF.

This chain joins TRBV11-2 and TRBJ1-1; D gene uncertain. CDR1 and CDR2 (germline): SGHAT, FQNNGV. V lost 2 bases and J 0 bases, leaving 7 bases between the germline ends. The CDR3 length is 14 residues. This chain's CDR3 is CASSLLLLNTEAFF. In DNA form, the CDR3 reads TGTGCCAGCAGCTTACTTCTGTTGAACACTGAAGCTTTCTTT. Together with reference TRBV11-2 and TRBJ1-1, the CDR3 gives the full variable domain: EAGVAQSPRYKIIEKRQSVAFWCNPISGHATLYWYQQILGQGPKLLIQFQNNGVVDDSQLPKDRFSAERLKGVDSTLKIQPAKLEDSAVYLCASSLLLLNTEAFFGQGTRLTVV.

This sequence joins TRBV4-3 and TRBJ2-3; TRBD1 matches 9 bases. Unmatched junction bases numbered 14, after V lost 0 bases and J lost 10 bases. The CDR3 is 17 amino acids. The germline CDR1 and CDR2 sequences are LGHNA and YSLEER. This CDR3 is CASSQDSSPGTGSAQYF. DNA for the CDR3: TGCGCCAGCAGCCAAGACAGTAGTCCCGGGACAGGGTCCGCGCAGTATTTT.

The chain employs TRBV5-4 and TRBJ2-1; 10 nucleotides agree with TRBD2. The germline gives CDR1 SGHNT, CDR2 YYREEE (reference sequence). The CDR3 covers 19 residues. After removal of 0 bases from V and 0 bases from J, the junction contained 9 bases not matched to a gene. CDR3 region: CASSLEPTSGASSYNEQFF. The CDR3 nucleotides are TGTGCCAGCAGCTTGGAACCCACTAGCGGGGCAAGCTCCTACAATGAGCAGTTCTTC.